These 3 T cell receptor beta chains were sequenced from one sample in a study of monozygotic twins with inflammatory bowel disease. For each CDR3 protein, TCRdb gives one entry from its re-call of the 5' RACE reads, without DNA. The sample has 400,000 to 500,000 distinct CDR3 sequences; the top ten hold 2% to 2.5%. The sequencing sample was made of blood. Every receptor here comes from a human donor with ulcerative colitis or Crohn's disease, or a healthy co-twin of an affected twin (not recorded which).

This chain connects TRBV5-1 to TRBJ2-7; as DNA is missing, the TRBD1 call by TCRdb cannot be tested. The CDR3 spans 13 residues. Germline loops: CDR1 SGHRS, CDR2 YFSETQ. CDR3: CASSAGQGPEQYF.

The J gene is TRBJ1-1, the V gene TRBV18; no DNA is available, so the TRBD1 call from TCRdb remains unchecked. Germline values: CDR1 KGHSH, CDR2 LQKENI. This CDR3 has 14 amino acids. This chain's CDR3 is CASSPVGGNTEAFF.

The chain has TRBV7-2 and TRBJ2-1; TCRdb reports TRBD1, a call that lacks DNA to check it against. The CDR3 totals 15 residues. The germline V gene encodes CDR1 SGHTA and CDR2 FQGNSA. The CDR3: CASSSSSHRDLGQFF.